Listed below are T cell receptor beta chains from one sample, sequenced in a study of early T cells in non-severe SARS-CoV-2 infection. TCRdb called the 5' RACE reads again in MiXCR, with one record for every CDR3 protein. This sample carries about 26,000 distinct CDR3 sequences, 5.3% of them seen once, and the ten largest clones take approximately 4.5%. Sequencing input: whole blood. These receptors were collected from an adult who was a healthcare worker with PCR-confirmed SARS-CoV-2 infection or an uninfected control (not recorded which). The CDR3 runs from the conserved cysteine through the conserved F or W. The order of the fields is V gene, clone size, J gene, D gene, CDR3 protein, CDR3 DNA. D genes are given only for firm matches. Clone sizes are given selectively: once, few, many, or a class where the clone is expanded.

v_gene: TRBV28
abundance: many
j_gene: TRBJ2-5
d_gene: TRBD2
CDR3aa: CASRGLAGGQVETQYF
CDR3nt: TGTGCCAGCAGGGGTCTAGCGGGAGGGCAGGTAGAGACCCAGTACTTC

v_gene: TRBV28
abundance: NA
j_gene: TRBJ2-2
d_gene: TRBD2
CDR3aa: CASGRLAGTGELFF
CDR3nt: TGTGCCAGCGGTAGACTAGCCGGCACCGGGGAGCTGTTTTTT

v_gene: TRBV24-1
abundance: many
j_gene: TRBJ2-1
d_gene: NA
CDR3aa: CATSDFLENEQFF
CDR3nt: NA

v_gene: TRBV20-1
abundance: many
j_gene: TRBJ2-4
d_gene: TRBD2
CDR3aa: CSAQAGTSGSWVKNIQYF
CDR3nt: TGCAGTGCACAGGCCGGGACTAGCGGGAGTTGGGTCAAAAACATTCAGTACTTC

v_gene: TRBV6-1
abundance: few
j_gene: TRBJ1-5
d_gene: TRBD1
CDR3aa: CASTGGQHNQPQHF
CDR3nt: TGTGCCAGCACGGGGGGACAGCACAATCAGCCCCAGCATTTT

v_gene: TRBV12-3/TRBV12-4
abundance: many
j_gene: TRBJ2-1
d_gene: NA
CDR3aa: CASSPDRAYNEQFF
CDR3nt: TGTGCCAGCAGCCCCGACAGAGCCTACAATGAGCAGTTCTTC

v_gene: TRBV20-1
abundance: many
j_gene: TRBJ2-3
d_gene: TRBD2
CDR3aa: CSAQSWREYGTQYF
CDR3nt: TGCAGTGCTCAAAGTTGGCGGGAGTACGGTACGCAGTATTTT

v_gene: TRBV15
abundance: NA
j_gene: TRBJ2-5
d_gene: NA
CDR3aa: CATSRDSGTQYF
CDR3nt: TGTGCCACCAGCAGAGATTCGGGGACCCAGTACTTC

v_gene: TRBV5-1
abundance: few
j_gene: TRBJ2-7
d_gene: TRBD1
CDR3aa: CASSLDGDSSYEQYF
CDR3nt: TGCGCCAGCAGCTTGGACGGGGACAGTTCCTACGAGCAGTACTTC

v_gene: TRBV29-1
abundance: many
j_gene: TRBJ2-1
d_gene: TRBD1
CDR3aa: CSARPGTDLNEQFF
CDR3nt: TGCAGCGCCAGACCCGGGACAGACCTCAATGAGCAGTTCTTC

v_gene: TRBV5-1
abundance: many
j_gene: TRBJ2-1
d_gene: NA
CDR3aa: CASSSMPGNEQFF
CDR3nt: TGCGCCAGCAGCTCTATGCCGGGAAATGAGCAGTTCTTC

v_gene: TRBV29-1
abundance: many
j_gene: TRBJ2-1
d_gene: TRBD2
CDR3aa: CSVERAGGDEQFF
CDR3nt: TGCAGCGTTGAAAGGGCGGGGGGGGATGAGCAGTTCTTC

v_gene: TRBV7-9
abundance: NA
j_gene: TRBJ1-5
d_gene: TRBD1
CDR3aa: CASTSDRVQPQHF
CDR3nt: TGTGCCAGCACCTCCGACAGGGTACAGCCCCAGCATTTT

v_gene: TRBV5-1
abundance: many
j_gene: TRBJ2-5
d_gene: TRBD1
CDR3aa: CASSLGGQGSLETQYF
CDR3nt: TGCGCCAGCAGCTTGGGAGGACAGGGAAGCTTAGAGACCCAGTACTTC

v_gene: TRBV12-3/TRBV12-4
abundance: many
j_gene: TRBJ2-2
d_gene: NA
CDR3aa: CASKYMGPGELFF
CDR3nt: TGTGCCAGCAAATACATGGGTCCCGGGGAGCTGTTTTTT